What follows are 18 T cell receptor beta chains derived from one specimen sequenced in a study of blood T cell repertoires in COVID-19. Assay: immunoSEQ multiplex PCR; the TCRdb copy retains only in-frame clones and omits some. Of 250,000 to 300,000 clones listed, around 87% were seen once; the top ten hold about 2.2%. Sequences were obtained from peripheral blood. The receptors were gathered from a woman between 50 and 59 years old who had recovered from COVID-19.

This rearrangement joins TRBV14 to TRBJ2-1; perhaps TRBD2 as D (6 bases). This CDR3 is built from 18 residues. CDR1 SGHDN and CDR2 FVKESK come from the germline V gene. The V end lost 0 bases, the J end lost 5 bases, and 20 bases lay between the germline ends. The CDR3 reads CASSQDFRLRDWNNEQFF. The CDR3, as DNA: TGTGCCAGCAGCCAAGATTTTCGCTTGCGGGATTGGAACAATGAGCAGTTCTTC.

The chain couples TRBV5-6 to TRBJ2-7; 11 bases are a match to TRBD2. The germline V gene has CDR1 SGHDT and CDR2 YYEEEE. The CDR3 is 15 residues long. The V and J ends lost 4 bases and 4 bases, in that order; junction bases with no gene match: 7. CDR3 coding DNA: TGTGCCAGCAGCGACTGGACTAGCGGGCGATACGAGCAGTACTTC. It encodes CASSDWTSGRYEQYF.

The J gene is TRBJ1-1, the V gene TRBV6-5, with TRBD1 as a possible D gene (5 bases). V was trimmed by 3 bases and J by 7 bases, leaving 18 bases between them. CDR3 length: 15 residues. Germline V gene sequence: CDR1 MNHEY, CDR2 SVGAGI. The DNA for the CDR3 is TGTGCCAGCAGTTATGGCTTCGGGGGTACGATTGAAGCTTTCTTT. Its translation: CASSYGFGGTIEAFF.

The chain links TRBV3-1 (or the pseudogene TRBV3-2) to TRBJ2-1, with 8 bases matching TRBD1. The length of the CDR3 is 18 residues. Germline V CDR1 and CDR2: LGHDT, YNNKEL (reference sequence). Trimming cost V 3 bases and J 2 bases; bases outside gene matches: 12. The CDR3 DNA is TGTGCCAGCAGCCAGGCAAACAGGGGGACCCATACCTACAATGAGCAGTTCTTC. Translated, it gives CASSQANRGTHTYNEQFF.

This sequence joins TRBV5-1 and TRBJ2-7; 9 bases match TRBD1. The J segment lost 5 bases and the V segment lost 2 bases, leaving 8 bases of the junction unmatched. Germline V gene lookup returns CDR1 SGHRS and CDR2 YFSETQ. The CDR3 runs 15 residues. CDR3 loop: CASSLFPGTGNEQYF. In DNA form, the CDR3 reads TGCGCCAGCAGCTTATTTCCCGGGACAGGGAACGAGCAGTACTTC.

The chain joins TRBV11-2 to TRBJ2-5; D perhaps matches TRBD1 (6 bases). Trimming took off 3 bases at V and 5 bases at J, with 19 bases between the two ends. Germline V gene lookup returns CDR1 SGHAT and CDR2 FQNNGV. CDR3 length equals 16 residues. The DNA for the CDR3 is TGTGCCAGCAGCTTGCGCAGACAGGCCGCGGCGGAGACCCAGTACTTC. It specifies CASSLRRQAAAETQYF.

The rearrangement links TRBV10-3 to TRBJ2-1; 10 nucleotides match TRBD1. The CDR3 is 15 residues long. The V gene's germline CDR1 is ENHRY and CDR2 SYGVKD. Losses at the gene ends were 2 bases for V and 4 bases for J; bases not matched to a gene: 2. The CDR3 sequence is CAISEGTGVYNEQFF. The CDR3 DNA sequence: TGTGCCATCAGTGAGGGGACAGGGGTATACAATGAGCAGTTCTTC.

The V gene is TRBV19, the J gene TRBJ2-3, with TRBD1 as a possible D gene (7 bases). Between the trimmed V and J ends, which lost 8 bases and 1 base, there was a span of 16 bases. Germline CDR1 reads LNHDA; CDR2 reads SQIVND (reference sequence). This CDR3 region has 15 residues. CDR3: CASLPRGVGTDTQYF. CDR3 coding DNA: TGTGCCAGTCTTCCCAGGGGGGTTGGCACAGATACGCAGTATTTT.

The V gene is TRBV7-9, the J gene TRBJ2-5; D not certain. Trimming shortened V by 5 bases and J by 5 bases, and 12 bases separated the two germline ends. The CDR3 extends over 13 amino acids. Germline CDR1 and CDR2: SEHNR and FQNEAQ (reference sequence). Here the CDR3 DNA reads TGTGCCAGCAGCCCCCGGGTTTACGAGACCCAGTACTTC. Translating it yields CASSPRVYETQYF.

The chain recombines TRBV27 with TRBJ1-1; 7 nucleotides match TRBD1. With V trimmed by 1 base and J by 8 bases, 7 bases remained unmatched. Germline V gene lookup returns CDR1 MNHEY and CDR2 SMNVEV (reference sequence). CDR3 length: 14 residues. The CDR3 loop is CASSLYRRGAEAFF. The CDR3 DNA reads as TGTGCCAGCAGTTTATATCGCAGGGGGGCGGAAGCTTTCTTT.

The chain joins TRBV28 to TRBJ1-1; TRBD1 aligns across 7 bases. This CDR3 has 15 amino acids. Germline CDR1 is MDHEN and CDR2 is SYDVKM. V shed 4 bases and J 5 bases; nucleotides not matched to a gene: 10. As DNA, the CDR3 is TGTGCCAGCAGTTCTGAGACAGGGTGGGAAACTGAAGCTTTCTTT. Its protein product is CASSSETGWETEAFF.

The J gene is TRBJ2-3, the V gene TRBV5-5, with 7 bases fitting TRBD2. CDR1 and CDR2 from the germline V gene are SGHKS and YYEKEE (reference sequence). The CDR3 extends over 16 amino acids. Trimming at V came to 4 bases and at J to 4 bases, leaving 12 bases not matched to a gene. CDR3 in amino acids: CASSLIWAGDADTQYF. DNA of the CDR3: TGTGCCAGCAGCCTAATATGGGCGGGAGATGCAGATACGCAGTATTTT.

This chain joins TRBV28 and TRBJ1-1; D unclear. Germline CDR1 and CDR2: MDHEN and SYDVKM. The CDR3 totals 15 residues. The V and J ends lost 2 bases and 6 bases respectively, with 16 bases between them. The CDR3: CASSLPPLGGSEAFF. In DNA form, the CDR3 reads TGTGCCAGCAGTTTACCCCCCTTGGGAGGTTCTGAAGCTTTCTTT.

The chain employs TRBV5-1 and TRBJ2-7; 7 bases are shared with TRBD2. Germline V gives CDR1 SGHRS, CDR2 YFSETQ. Trimming took 5 bases from V and 9 from J; bases not matched to a gene: 20. The CDR3 is made up of 16 amino acids. The CDR3 nucleotides read TGCGCCAGCAGTCAGGAAGCGGGGCCCCCCCCACTAAGGCAGTACTTC. Residues: CASSQEAGPPPLRQYF.

The chain has TRBV12-3 or TRBV12-4 and TRBJ2-1; D gene ambiguous. The CDR3 covers 11 residues. Trimming left V 5 bases short and J 14 bases short, with 13 bases between. The DNA for the CDR3 is TGTGCCAGCAGTCGCGGTCCCCCAGAGTTCTTC. This sequence encodes CASSRGPPEFF.

The gene calls are TRBV5-5 and TRBJ1-2; no firm D call. This CDR3 comprises 17 residues. V lost 6 bases, J lost 2 bases, and 23 bases lay in between. Looked up from germline, CDR1 is SGHKS and CDR2 is YYEKEE (reference sequence). DNA for the CDR3: TGTGCCAGCACCACTCTCCGGAGGGTATCGGCCAACTATGGCTACACCTTC. Translating it yields CASTTLRRVSANYGYTF.

This clone was counted a single time. The V gene is TRBV6-5, the J gene TRBJ1-1; unclear D gene. Germline loops: CDR1 MNHEY, CDR2 SVGAGI. Trimming stripped 6 bases from V and 1 base from J, with 12 bases between. This CDR3 is built from 14 residues. The CDR3 protein is CASSYTNTNTEAFF. The DNA for the CDR3 is TGTGCCAGCAGCTATACTAACACGAACACTGAAGCTTTCTTT.

The sample holds many counts of this clone. This chain connects TRBV4-3 to TRBJ1-4; weak D call: TRBD1 (5 bases). CDR3 length equals 16 residues. V lost 0 bases, J lost 10 bases, and 18 bases lay in between. CDR1 is LGHNA, CDR2 YSLEER, per germline. This CDR3 reads CASSQEAQGRGGKLFF. CDR3 sequence (DNA): TGCGCCAGCAGCCAAGAGGCCCAGGGTCGGGGGGGAAAACTGTTTTTT.